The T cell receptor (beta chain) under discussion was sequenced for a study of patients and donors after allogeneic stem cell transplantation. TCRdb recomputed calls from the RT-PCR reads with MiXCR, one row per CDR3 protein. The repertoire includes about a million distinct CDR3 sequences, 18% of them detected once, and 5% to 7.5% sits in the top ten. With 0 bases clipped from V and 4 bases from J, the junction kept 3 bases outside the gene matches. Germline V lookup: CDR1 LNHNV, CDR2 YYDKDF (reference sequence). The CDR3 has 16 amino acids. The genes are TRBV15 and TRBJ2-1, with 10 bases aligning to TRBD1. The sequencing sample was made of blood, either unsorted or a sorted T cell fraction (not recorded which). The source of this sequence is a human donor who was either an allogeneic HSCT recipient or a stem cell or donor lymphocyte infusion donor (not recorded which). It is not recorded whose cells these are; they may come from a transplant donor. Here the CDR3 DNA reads TGTGCCACCAGCAGAGATCGACAGGGGGCTTACAATGAGCAGTTCTTC. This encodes CATSRDRQGAYNEQFF.